The clone carrying this TCR beta chain has just a few counts. This sample is drawn from a study of blood T cell repertoires in COVID-19. Study summary: Acute-phase and convalescent COVID-19 samples originated in the United States, Italy and Spain.

Trimming removed 1 base at V and 4 bases at J, with 8 bases between. This CDR3 is built from 14 residues. Germline CDR1 and CDR2: SGHDN and FVKESK. Using immunoSEQ multiplex PCR, the repertoire was profiled, and TCRdb retains in-frame clones only, with some absent. The sample has under 140,000 clones, roughly four fifths seen once. The sequence was obtained from a woman aged 60-75 years with acute or convalescent COVID-19. The J gene is TRBJ1-3, the V gene TRBV14; maybe TRBD1 (6 bases). Specimen: peripheral blood. The CDR3 spells CASSQAGQGNTIYF. CDR3 sequence (DNA): TGTGCCAGCAGCCAAGCCGGACAGGGAAACACCATATATTTT.